This TCR beta chain was documented in a study of cytomegalovirus exposure and HLA in healthy donors. The study's findings and limits: Previous analysis showed most TCR beta V segments were productive about 87% or about 30% of the time.

This clone has more than one count but fewer than ten. Its antigen remains unknown. The junction does not match germline at one end; this may be a read error. PCR primers comprised 60 Vbeta and 13 Jbeta primers. Libraries were prepared by immunoSEQ multiplex PCR; TCRdb keeps only in-frame clonotypes and omits some of them. The data hold 150,000 to 200,000 clones, with more than 75% observed a single time. The clonotype comes from a woman between 40 and 50 years old in good health and CMV-seronegative. Sequenced sample: PBMCs.

The CDR3 nucleotides are TGTGCCACCAGCAGTACAGGTACTGGGGCCAACGGCCTGACTTTC. Residues: CATSSTGTGANGLTF. The rearrangement links TRBV15 to TRBJ2-6; D possibly corresponds to TRBD1 (5 bases). This CDR3 contains 15 residues. CDR1 is LNHNV, CDR2 YYDKDF, per germline (reference sequence).